This T cell receptor beta chain was observed in a study of cytomegalovirus exposure and HLA in healthy donors. The CDR3 totals 18 residues. Trimming shortened V by 1 base and J by 2 bases, and 18 bases separated the two germline ends. Germline loops: CDR1 KGHSH, CDR2 LQKENI. The PCR used 60 Vbeta and 13 Jbeta primers. TCRdb's copy holds only in-frame clones and misses some; the assay was immunoSEQ multiplex PCR. The sample holds roughly 200,000 clones; about 89% are singletons and the top ten take about 1%. On this clone itself: The antigen is unknown.

Study conclusions and caveats: Among TCR sequences, most were rare, though some public TCRs appeared in many donors. Some 150 TCR beta chains were listed as cytomegalovirus-associated. Presence/absence analyses took donor sequencing depth as roughly uniform.

This receptor was taken from a woman younger than 35 in good health and CMV-seronegative. Sequencing was performed on PBMCs. The chain recombines TRBV18 with TRBJ1-3; D is ambiguous. The DNA of the CDR3 is TGTGCCAGCTCACCACGGCCTTCCGCAGGTATCGCTGGAAACACCATATATTTT. It is translated as CASSPRPSAGIAGNTIYF.